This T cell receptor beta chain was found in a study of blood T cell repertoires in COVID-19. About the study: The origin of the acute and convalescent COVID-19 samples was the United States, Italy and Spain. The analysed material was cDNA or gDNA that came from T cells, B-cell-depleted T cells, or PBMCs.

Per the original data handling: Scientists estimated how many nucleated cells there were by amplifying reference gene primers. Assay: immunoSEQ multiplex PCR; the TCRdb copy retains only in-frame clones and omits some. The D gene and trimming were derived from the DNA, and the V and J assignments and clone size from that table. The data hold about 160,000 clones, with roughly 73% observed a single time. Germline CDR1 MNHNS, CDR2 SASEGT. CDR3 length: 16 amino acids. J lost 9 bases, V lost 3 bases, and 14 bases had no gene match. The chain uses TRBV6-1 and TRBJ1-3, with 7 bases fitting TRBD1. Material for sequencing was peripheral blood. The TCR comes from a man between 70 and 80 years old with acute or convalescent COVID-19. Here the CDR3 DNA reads TGTGCCAGCAGTGAGGGGGACAGCCTCTCTGGGGGCACCATATATTTT. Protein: CASSEGDSLSGGTIYF.